This section outlines one T cell receptor (beta chain) sequence together with its context. Its antigen is unidentified. The sample comes from a study of shared clonotypes between healthy human individuals. Study-wide background: Plates per donor: three CD4 naive, three CD4 memory, two CD8 naive, one CD8 memory. Overall study findings and caveats: Sampling covered blood only; tissue repertoires likely differ.

Original methodology: Quality scores were absent from the junction-only immunoSEQ sequences, so filtering differed. The repertoire was sequenced with immunoSEQ multiplex PCR; TCRdb's copy has only in-frame clones and lacks some. The V and J calls and clone size come from that table; D and trimming were worked out from the DNA. Altogether about 700,000 clones are present, about 91% being singletons, with the ten largest covering approximately 25%. In the naive CD8 group, cells lacked CD45RO and were positively selected for CCR7, so terminally differentiated effector memory CD45RA+ cells were left out. The donors were all Caucasian adults (living in Nashville, Tennessee). The CDR3 is 16 residues long. Trimming pared 0 bases from V and 2 bases from J, leaving 12 bases between. Per the germline V gene, CDR1 is SGDLS and CDR2 is YYNGEE.

The source is a man aged 25 to 40 in good health. The chain carries TRBV9 and TRBJ2-1; D perhaps matches TRBD2 (6 bases). Sequenced input: naive CD8+ T cells sorted from blood. As DNA, the CDR3 is TGTGCCAGCAGCGTAGGTTCTGCGGGAACCTACAATGAGCAGTTCTTC. Protein product: CASSVGSAGTYNEQFF.